The TCR beta chain described here comes from a study of read filtering for tumor transcriptome and immune sequencing. Findings and caveats of the study: Roughly four fifths of IR-seq clonotypes had one read, totaling approximately 3.5% of reads; RNA-seq: 74.6% and 44.6%. The sorted CD138-negative fraction was a mixed bone marrow immune population, not purified T cells.

From approximately 400 ng of RNA, a library with molecular barcoded alpha/delta and beta/gamma adaptors was made. TCRdb independently ran MiXCR on the reads; one entry per CDR3 protein. The sample has roughly 41,000 distinct CDR3 sequences, roughly 13% seen once. Ten or more counts support this clonotype. The target antigen is unknown. The CDR3 length is 16 residues. Germline-derived CDR1 and CDR2 are LGHNA and YSLEER. The V and J ends lost 2 bases and 2 bases respectively, with 14 bases between them. Sampling of bone marrow took place during active disease in every patient. This chain joins TRBV4-3 and TRBJ2-3; a weak D match, TRBD2 (6 bases). The sequence derives from a donor at least 40 years old with multiple myeloma. Sequenced input: a population of CD138-negative cells sorted from bone marrow. CDR3 protein: CASSQSWASATDTQYF. Here the CDR3 DNA reads TGCGCCAGCAGCCAATCGTGGGCTAGCGCCACAGATACGCAGTATTTT.